The present entry profiles one TCR beta chain with its context. Its antigen remains unidentified. The germline CDR1 and CDR2 sequences are LNHDA and SQIVND (reference sequence). The CDR3 is made up of 15 amino acids. Trimming removed 5 bases from V and 1 base from J; junction bases left unmatched: 5. The primer mix had 60 Vbeta and 13 Jbeta primers. TCRdb keeps only in-frame clones here, not all; method: immunoSEQ multiplex PCR. The repertoire has some 130,000 clones, approximately 84% of them found once; the top ten carry over 1.5%. This entry comes from a study of cytomegalovirus exposure and HLA in healthy donors. Study at large: Genetic ancestry analysis placed around 76% of the 398 donors that were genotyped in the Caucasian-associated cluster.

Overall study results and limits: Sequencing depth across donors, presence/absence analyses assumed, was roughly uniform. Association of a missense DCLRE1C variant with TCR beta V- and J-gene trimming was reported in a later analysis. Accurate prediction of HLA-A and HLA-B alleles (for most subjects) was reportedly achieved from TCR beta sequences.

This chain uses TRBV19 with TRBJ2-5; 9 bases agree with TRBD2. The receptor was derived from a woman between 35 and 50 years old in good health and CMV-seronegative. Sequenced input: PBMCs. In DNA form, the CDR3 reads TGTGCCAGTAGTTTCCTAGCGGGACCCCAAGAGACCCAGTACTTC. Its protein product is CASSFLAGPQETQYF.